This TCR beta chain originates from a study of T cells after yellow fever vaccination. Study-wide background: For low cell numbers, libraries were made with SMART-Seq v4 Ultra Low Input.

UMIs were added to TCR cDNA along with a universal primer site when it was made by 5'RACE template switching. One entry per CDR3 protein results from TCRdb running MiXCR on the 5' RACE reads. Here the sample spans about 350,000 distinct CDR3 sequences, roughly an eighth being singletons. Germline V gene sequence: CDR1 SGHNT, CDR2 YYREEE (reference sequence). The CDR3 spans 18 residues. V lost 5 bases and J lost 6, with 28 bases in between. The receptor was isolated from a man younger than 35 who received the YFV17D yellow fever vaccine. The sequences come from CD4+ T cells sorted from PBMCs, collected 15 days after the yellow fever booster vaccination. The gene calls are TRBV5-4 and TRBJ2-3; maybe TRBD1 (5 bases). In DNA, the CDR3 is TGTGCCAGCAGTCCCAGTGCTCTCAGGGCCCGGGTGGAGGATACGCAGTATTTT. Translating gives CASSPSALRARVEDTQYF.